The rows below give T cell receptor beta chains drawn from one sample of a study of T cell repertoires in cytomegalovirus infection. TCRdb processed the reads anew with MiXCR; each CDR3 protein has one entry. The sample has approximately 500,000 distinct CDR3 sequences, approximately 15% seen once. Specimen: CD8+ T cells from PBMCs. These receptors were collected from a human donor in good health (CMV status not recorded). Some clones in this sample may be carry-over from other donors' samples. Both conserved end residues are part of each CDR3. Fields, in order: clone size, J gene, D gene, CDR3 length, V gene, CDR3 protein. The D gene is left open where the match is weak. Expanded clones are given a class, and other clones once, few, many or no size at all.

many	TRBJ1-2	-	14	TRBV19	CASSMWGPQDGYTF
few	TRBJ2-1	TRBD2	19	TRBV27	CASSFLTSGGLTSYNEQFF
many	TRBJ2-7	TRBD1	17	TRBV7-6	CASSPRTGDYLAYEQYF
few	TRBJ1-5	-	15	TRBV20-1	CSARDSRSSGKSQHF
few	TRBJ1-4	-	12	TRBV27	CASSFYNEKLFF
few	TRBJ2-7	TRBD1	15	TRBV6-6	CASSSRQGMNNEQYF
many	TRBJ2-7	TRBD1	14	TRBV6-5	CASSYSRQGYEQYF
many	TRBJ2-5	-	14	TRBV9	CASSGKVTGETQYF
many	TRBJ2-1	TRBD2	15	TRBV5-4	CASSLAPSGSDEQFF
few	TRBJ1-1	-	15	TRBV5-5	CASSLVKGINTEAFF
many	TRBJ2-1	-	13	TRBV7-6	CASSLDVLAEQFF
many	TRBJ2-3	-	15	TRBV28	CASSRGSIGTDTQYF
-	TRBJ2-7	TRBD2	13	TRBV27	CASRTSGYYEQYF
-	TRBJ2-1	TRBD2	16	TRBV20-1	CSAIQKGLAVYNEQFF
many	TRBJ2-7	-	15	TRBV7-9	CASSGEGVYAYEQYF
many	TRBJ1-2	TRBD1	14	TRBV6-1	CASSEGDRDYGYTF
many	TRBJ1-1	-	15	TRBV7-8	CASSFPSGVVTEAFF
many	TRBJ1-4	TRBD1	15	TRBV7-8	CASRDPGQGSEKLFF
many	TRBJ2-7	-	15	TRBV7-2	CASSDFNEASYEQYF
many	TRBJ1-2	-	17	TRBV12-3/TRBV12-4	CASSFTDIGQPNYGYTF